These 9 T cell receptor beta chains were sequenced from one sample in a study of blood T cell repertoires in COVID-19. Clones were read by immunoSEQ multiplex PCR, and TCRdb kept only the in-frame ones, dropping some. The table shows 200,000 to 300,000 clones, with roughly 80% occurring only once. The sequencing sample was made of peripheral blood. These receptors were taken from an elderly woman with acute or convalescent COVID-19.

V usage is TRBV2 and J usage is TRBJ2-3, with D uncertain. The germline gives CDR1 SNHLY, CDR2 FYNNEI. The CDR3 sequence is 12 residues long. Trimming removed 2 bases from V and 5 bases from J, with 5 bases in between. The CDR3, as DNA: TGTGCCAGCAGTGAAAGGAGAGATACGCAGTATTTT. It encodes CASSERRDTQYF.

This chain joins TRBV12-2 and TRBJ1-5. TRBV12-2 is an annotated pseudogene. The CDR3 extends over 14 amino acids. For the CDR3, the DNA is TGTGCAAGTCGCACCCCTGAGGGTGAGCAGCCCCAGCATTTT. Its protein is CASRTPEGEQPQHF.

The J gene is TRBJ1-2, the V gene TRBV28, with 8 positions matching TRBD1. Germline V gene lookup returns CDR1 MDHEN and CDR2 SYDVKM. V shed 5 bases and J 2 bases; nucleotides not matched to a gene: 4. The CDR3 has 14 residues. The CDR3 spells CASSARDRNYGYTF. DNA of the CDR3: TGTGCCAGCAGTGCCCGGGACAGGAACTATGGCTACACCTTC.

V gene TRBV6-5 combines with J gene TRBJ2-1; 9 positions match TRBD1. Looked up from germline, CDR1 is MNHEY and CDR2 is SVGAGI. V lost 2 bases to trimming and J lost 15 bases; unmatched junction nucleotides: 8. This CDR3 region has 13 residues. The CDR3 coding sequence is TGTGCCAGCAGTTACGCCCCTGGGACAGGGCTGTTCTTC. Residues: CASSYAPGTGLFF.

This clone has a single count. The genes are TRBV27 and TRBJ1-1, with 11 nucleotides matching TRBD1. The CDR3 consists of 16 residues. Germline V CDR1 and CDR2: MNHEY, SMNVEV (reference sequence). J gave up 0 bases and V 6 bases, and 6 bases lay outside the gene matches. CDR3 protein: CASSPRTGGLNTEAFF. The DNA of the CDR3 is TGTGCCAGCAGCCCCCGGACAGGGGGCTTGAACACTGAAGCTTTCTTT.

This clone appeared once. V usage is TRBV30 and J usage is TRBJ1-5; D is possibly TRBD1 (5 bases). There are 13 residues in the CDR3. V gave up 3 bases and J gave up 7 bases, with 13 bases separating them. Germline CDR1 and CDR2: GTSNPN and SVGIG (reference sequence). CDR3 coding DNA: TGTGCCTGGAGCAGCGGGTGGGGGCAGCCCCAGCATTTT. Its protein is CAWSSGWGQPQHF.

V usage is TRBV2 and J usage is TRBJ2-2; 11 nucleotides line up with TRBD1. With V trimmed by 6 bases and J by 3 bases, 3 bases remained unmatched. CDR3 length: 15 residues. Looked up from germline, CDR1 is SNHLY and CDR2 is FYNNEI. Here the CDR3 reads CASRGDRGYTGELFF. CDR3 sequence (DNA): TGTGCCAGCAGGGGGGACAGGGGGTACACCGGGGAGCTGTTTTTT.

This clone has a handful of counts. The gene calls are TRBV18 and TRBJ2-3; maybe TRBD2 (5 bases). The CDR3 spans 13 residues. V was cut by 3 bases and J by 4 bases, with 8 bases left in between. In germline, CDR1 is KGHSH, CDR2 LQKENI. CDR3 DNA: TGTGCCAGCTCACCGTGGACTTCAGATACGCAGTATTTT. As protein: CASSPWTSDTQYF.

This clone has only one observation. The chain uses TRBV13 and TRBJ2-2, with D possibly being TRBD1 (6 bases). Trimming removed 0 bases at V and 2 bases at J, with 10 bases between. Germline V CDR1 and CDR2: PRHDT, FYEKMQ (reference sequence). The CDR3 loop spans 16 amino acids. The CDR3 here is CASSLGGTPNTGELFF. CDR3 sequence (DNA): TGTGCCAGCAGCTTAGGCGGGACACCTAACACCGGGGAGCTGTTTTTT.